One sample yielded the 9 T cell receptor beta chains listed below, sequenced in a study of cytomegalovirus exposure and HLA in healthy donors. The method was immunoSEQ multiplex PCR; TCRdb's version includes in-frame clones alone and lacks a portion of them. The sample has about 98,000 clones; 87% are singletons. Input material: PBMCs. These receptors all come from a woman between 25 and 40 years old in good health and CMV-seronegative.

The V call is TRBV11-2, the J call TRBJ2-1, with 7 bases identical to TRBD1. This CDR3 spans 16 amino acids. Germline V gives CDR1 SGHAT, CDR2 FQNNGV. V gave up 7 bases and J gave up 3 bases; unmatched junction bases: 12. CDR3 protein: CASTFLPDRNYNEQFF. DNA of the CDR3: TGTGCCAGCACATTCCTCCCGGACAGGAACTACAATGAGCAGTTCTTC.

The chain carries TRBV5-1 and TRBJ2-5; weak D call: TRBD1 (5 bases). The CDR3 extends over 16 amino acids. Germline values: CDR1 SGHRS, CDR2 YFSETQ. V lost 0 bases to trimming and J lost 2 bases, with 14 bases between them. The CDR3 sequence is CASSLGIVQGQETQYF. CDR3 sequence (DNA): TGCGCCAGCAGCTTGGGAATTGTCCAGGGACAAGAGACCCAGTACTTC.

This chain's CDR3 is CASSLGQGAGKAFF. CDR3 DNA: TGTGCCAGCAGCTTGGGGCAGGGGGCAGGGAAAGCTTTCTTT. J is TRBJ1-1 and V is TRBV5-6; 8 bases are a match to TRBD1. Germline V gene data show CDR1 as SGHDT and CDR2 as YYEEEE. The CDR3 totals 14 residues. Losses at the gene ends were 0 bases for V and 9 bases for J; bases not matched to a gene: 7. The full variable domain, completed using reference TRBV5-6 and TRBJ1-1, is DAGVTQSPTHLIKTRGQQVTLRCSPKSGHDTVSWYQQALGQGPQFIFQYYEEEERQRGNFPDRFSGHQFPNYSSELNVNALLLGDSALYLCASSLGQGAGKAFFGQGTRLTVV.

The CDR3 protein is CASSPFREPNTEAFF. As DNA, the CDR3 is TGTGCCAGCTCACCGTTCAGGGAACCGAACACTGAAGCTTTCTTT. The chain carries TRBV18 and TRBJ1-1; weak D call: TRBD1 (5 bases). CDR1 and CDR2 from the germline V gene are KGHSH and LQKENI. V lost 3 bases and J 1 base, leaving 12 bases between the germline ends. The CDR3 contains 15 residues. Based on the CDR3 plus reference TRBV18 and TRBJ1-1, the full variable domain is NAGVMQNPRHLVRRRGQEARLRCSPMKGHSHVYWYRQLPEEGLKFMVYLQKENIIDESGMPKERFSAEFPKEGPSILRIQQVVRGDSAAYFCASSPFREPNTEAFFGQGTRLTVV.

The V and J genes are TRBV11-2 and TRBJ2-7, with 11 positions matching TRBD2. The germline V gene has CDR1 SGHAT and CDR2 FQNNGV. J was trimmed by 6 bases and V by 3 bases; bases with no gene match: 13. There are 17 residues in the CDR3. The DNA of the CDR3 is TGTGCCAGCAGCTTTGGACTAGCGGGTAAGGGGTCGATCGAGCAGTACTTC. Translated: CASSFGLAGKGSIEQYF.

This rearrangement joins TRBV19 to TRBJ2-6; D call uncertain. V gave up 3 bases and J gave up 0 bases, with 9 bases separating them. CDR3 length: 16 amino acids. From germline, CDR1 is LNHDA and CDR2 SQIVND (reference sequence). CDR3 coding DNA: TGTGCCAGTAGTATTACCCAGATCTCTGGGGCCAACGTCCTGACTTTC. This sequence encodes CASSITQISGANVLTF.

In its sample, this clone was seen many times. V gene TRBV15 combines with J gene TRBJ2-3, with D tentatively TRBD1 (5 bases). The length of the CDR3 is 18 residues. Germline-derived CDR1 and CDR2 are LNHNV and YYDKDF (reference sequence). Between the trimmed V and J ends, which lost 2 bases and 2 bases, there was a span of 20 bases. The CDR3 DNA reads as TGTGCCACCAGCAGAAATATCATCCAGGGCCTCAACACAGATACGCAGTATTTT. This codes for CATSRNIIQGLNTDTQYF.

This clone was counted a single time. The CDR3, as DNA: TGTGCCAGCAGTGCACTAGCGGGCTCAAGCAACACCGGGGAGCTGTTTTTT. As protein: CASSALAGSSNTGELFF. The rearrangement joins TRBV6-4 to TRBJ2-2; 9 bases are shared with TRBD2. The V segment lost 4 bases and the J segment 2 bases; nucleotides outside the gene matches: 8. CDR3 size: 17 residues. CDR1 and CDR2 from the germline V gene are MRHNA and SNTAGT.

This chain joins TRBV19 and TRBJ2-7, with no clear D. The CDR3 contains 11 residues. Germline CDR1 and CDR2: LNHDA and SQIVND (reference sequence). With 8 bases removed from V and 3 bases from J, the gap between germline ends came to 8 bases. The CDR3, as DNA: TGTGCCAGTTCAGGTGTCTACGAGCAGTACTTC. Protein: CASSGVYEQYF. The complete variable domain, with remaining parts taken from reference TRBV19 and TRBJ2-7, reads DGGITQSPKYLFRKEGQNVTLSCEQNLNHDAMYWYRQDPGQGLRLIYYSQIVNDFQKGDIAEGYSVSREKKESFPLTVTSAQKNPTAFYLCASSGVYEQYFGPGTRLTVT.